What follows is one T cell receptor beta chain and its context. This entry comes from a study of PD-L1 blockade in urothelial cancer. Study at large: Prior chemotherapy in patients spanned 0 to 3 regimens. Median T cell yield per blood sample was more than 120,000 cells.

Described time point: pretreatment peripheral blood. The study collected 1 to 8 samples per patient, pretreatment and on-treatment. Sequenced by immunoSEQ multiplex PCR; TCRdb stores in-frame clones only, minus some. The sample lists more than 50,000 clones, 81% occurring once. Unmatched junction bases numbered 7, after V lost 6 bases and J lost 0 bases. The germline gives CDR1 MDHEN, CDR2 SYDVKM. CDR3 length equals 16 residues. The chain combines TRBV28 with TRBJ2-3, with 9 bases lining up with TRBD1. This specimen was PBMCs, taken around atezolizumab (anti-PD-L1) treatment. The sequence derives from a man between 65 and 79 years old with urothelial cancer. The CDR3 DNA follows: TGTGCCAGCAGCCGGTTTGACAGGGGGAGCACAGATACGCAGTATTTT. This gives the protein CASSRFDRGSTDTQYF.